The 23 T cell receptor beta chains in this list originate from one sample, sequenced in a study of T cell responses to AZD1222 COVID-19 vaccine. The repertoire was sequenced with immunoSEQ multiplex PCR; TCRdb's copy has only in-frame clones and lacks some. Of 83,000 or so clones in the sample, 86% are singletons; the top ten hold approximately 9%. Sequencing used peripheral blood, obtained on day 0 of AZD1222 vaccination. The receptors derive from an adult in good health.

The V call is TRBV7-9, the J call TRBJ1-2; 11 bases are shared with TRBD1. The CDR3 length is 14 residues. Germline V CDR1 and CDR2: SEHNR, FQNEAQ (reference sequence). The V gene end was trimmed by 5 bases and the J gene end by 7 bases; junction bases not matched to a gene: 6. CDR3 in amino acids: CASSAGQGAAGYTF. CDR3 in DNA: TGTGCCAGCAGCGCAGGACAGGGGGCAGCTGGCTACACCTTC.

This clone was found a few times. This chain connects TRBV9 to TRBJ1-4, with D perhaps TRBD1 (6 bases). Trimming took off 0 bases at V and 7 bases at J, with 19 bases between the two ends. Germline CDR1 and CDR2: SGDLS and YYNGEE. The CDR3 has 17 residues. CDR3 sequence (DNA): TGTGCCAGCAGCGTAGGAAAGGGGAACAGGGTGGTTGAAAAACTGTTTTTT. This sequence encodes CASSVGKGNRVVEKLFF.

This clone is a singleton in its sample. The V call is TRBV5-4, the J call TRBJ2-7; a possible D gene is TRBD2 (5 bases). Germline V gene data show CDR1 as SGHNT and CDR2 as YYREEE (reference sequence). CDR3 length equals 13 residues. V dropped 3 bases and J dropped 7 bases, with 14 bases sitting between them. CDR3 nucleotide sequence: TGTGCCAGCAGCTCATTAACGGGGTGGGAGCAGTACTTC. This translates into CASSSLTGWEQYF.

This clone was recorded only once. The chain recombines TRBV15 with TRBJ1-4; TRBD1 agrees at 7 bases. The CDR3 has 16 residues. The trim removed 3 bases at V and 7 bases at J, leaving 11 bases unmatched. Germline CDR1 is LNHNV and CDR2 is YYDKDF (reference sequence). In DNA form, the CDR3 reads TGTGCCACCAGCAGGAATACAGGGGAAAGGGGTGAAAAACTGTTTTTT. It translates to CATSRNTGERGEKLFF.

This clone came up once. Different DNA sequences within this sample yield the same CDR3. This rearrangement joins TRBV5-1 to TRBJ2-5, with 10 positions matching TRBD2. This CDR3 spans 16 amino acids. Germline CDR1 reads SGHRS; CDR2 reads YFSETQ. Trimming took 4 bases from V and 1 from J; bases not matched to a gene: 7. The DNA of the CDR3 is TGCGCCAGCAGCCCCTTGGCTAGCGGGGGCCAAGAGACCCAGTACTTC. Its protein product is CASSPLASGGQETQYF.

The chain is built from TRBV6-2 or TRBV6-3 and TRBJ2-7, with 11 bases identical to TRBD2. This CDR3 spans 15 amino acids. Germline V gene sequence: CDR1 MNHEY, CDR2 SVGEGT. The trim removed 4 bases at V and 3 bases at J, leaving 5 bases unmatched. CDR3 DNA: TGTGCCAGCAGTTCCACTAGCGGGAGTATCTACGAGCAGTACTTC. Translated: CASSSTSGSIYEQYF.

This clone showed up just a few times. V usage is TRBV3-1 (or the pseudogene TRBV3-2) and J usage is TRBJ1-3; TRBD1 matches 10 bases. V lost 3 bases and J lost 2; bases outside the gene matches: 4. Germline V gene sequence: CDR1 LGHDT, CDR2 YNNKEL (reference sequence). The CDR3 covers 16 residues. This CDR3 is CASSHTDRGPGNTIYF. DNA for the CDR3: TGTGCCAGCAGCCACACCGACAGGGGGCCTGGAAACACCATATATTTT.

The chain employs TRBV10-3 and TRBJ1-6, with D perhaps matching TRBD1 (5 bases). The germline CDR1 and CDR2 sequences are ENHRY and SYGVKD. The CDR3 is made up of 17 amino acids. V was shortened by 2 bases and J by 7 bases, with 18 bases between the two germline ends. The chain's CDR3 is CAISEMQRRGRNSPLHF. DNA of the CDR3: TGTGCCATCAGTGAGATGCAACGTCGGGGCAGGAATTCACCCCTCCACTTT.

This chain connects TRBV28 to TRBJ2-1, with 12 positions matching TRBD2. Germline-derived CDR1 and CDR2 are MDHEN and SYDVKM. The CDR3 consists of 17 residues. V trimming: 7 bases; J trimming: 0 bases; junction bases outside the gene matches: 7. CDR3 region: CASKGTSGSSSYNEQFF. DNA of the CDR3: TGTGCCAGCAAGGGGACTAGCGGGTCGAGCTCCTACAATGAGCAGTTCTTC.

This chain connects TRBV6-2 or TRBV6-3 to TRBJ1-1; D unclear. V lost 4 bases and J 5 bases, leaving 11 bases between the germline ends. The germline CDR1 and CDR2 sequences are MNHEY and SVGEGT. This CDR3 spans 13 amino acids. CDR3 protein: CASSSGVGTEAFF. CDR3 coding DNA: TGTGCCAGCAGTTCCGGGGTCGGGACTGAAGCTTTCTTT.

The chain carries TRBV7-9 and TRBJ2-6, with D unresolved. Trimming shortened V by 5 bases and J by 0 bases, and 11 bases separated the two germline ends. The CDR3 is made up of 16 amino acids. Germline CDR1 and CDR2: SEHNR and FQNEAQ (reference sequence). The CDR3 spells CASSPPPISGANVLTF. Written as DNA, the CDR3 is TGTGCCAGCAGCCCCCCCCCAATCTCTGGGGCCAACGTCCTGACTTTC.

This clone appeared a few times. CDR3 in DNA: TGCGCCAGCAGCCAACGCTCCGGTTCTTCCTACAATGAGCAGTTCTTC. Amino acids: CASSQRSGSSYNEQFF. The rearrangement uses TRBV4-1 and TRBJ2-1; D is undetermined. From germline, CDR1 is MGHRA and CDR2 YSYEKL. This CDR3 is 16 amino acids long. Trimming shortened V by 2 bases and J by 1 base, and 12 bases separated the two germline ends.

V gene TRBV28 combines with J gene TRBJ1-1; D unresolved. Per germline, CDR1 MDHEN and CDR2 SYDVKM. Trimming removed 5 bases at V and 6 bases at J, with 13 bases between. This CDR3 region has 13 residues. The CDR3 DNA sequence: TGTGCCAGCAGTCACACGTCATCGGCTGAAGCTTTCTTT. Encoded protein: CASSHTSSAEAFF.

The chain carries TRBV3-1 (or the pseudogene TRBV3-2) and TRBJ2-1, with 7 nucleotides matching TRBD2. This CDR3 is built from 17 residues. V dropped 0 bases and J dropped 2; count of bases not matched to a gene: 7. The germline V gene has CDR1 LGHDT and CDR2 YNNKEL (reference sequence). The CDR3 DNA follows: TGTGCCAGCAGCCAAGAAACCTTTGGGGGGGCCTACAATGAGCAGTTCTTC. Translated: CASSQETFGGAYNEQFF.

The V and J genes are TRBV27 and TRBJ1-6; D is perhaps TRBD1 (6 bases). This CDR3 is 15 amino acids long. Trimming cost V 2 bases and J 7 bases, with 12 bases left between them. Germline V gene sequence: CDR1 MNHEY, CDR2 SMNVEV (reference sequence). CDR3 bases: TGTGCCAGCAGTTTAAGGGGGGGTTTGAATTCACCCCTCCACTTT. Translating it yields CASSLRGGLNSPLHF.

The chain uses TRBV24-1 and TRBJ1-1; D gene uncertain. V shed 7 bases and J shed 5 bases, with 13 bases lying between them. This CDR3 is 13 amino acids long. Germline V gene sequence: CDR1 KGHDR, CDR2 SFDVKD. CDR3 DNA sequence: TGTGCCACCAGGGGAGGAAGGAAGACTGAAGCTTTCTTT. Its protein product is CATRGGRKTEAFF.

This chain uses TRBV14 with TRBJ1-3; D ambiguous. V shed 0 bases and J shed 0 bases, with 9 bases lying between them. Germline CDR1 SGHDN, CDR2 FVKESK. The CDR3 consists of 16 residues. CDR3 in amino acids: CASSQDWAISGNTIYF. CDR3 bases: TGTGCCAGCAGCCAAGATTGGGCCATCTCTGGAAACACCATATATTTT.

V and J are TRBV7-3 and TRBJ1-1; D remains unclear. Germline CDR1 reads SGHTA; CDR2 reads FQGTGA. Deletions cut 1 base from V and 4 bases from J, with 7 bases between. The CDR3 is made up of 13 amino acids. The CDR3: CASSLMGSTEAFF. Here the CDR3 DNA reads TGTGCCAGCAGCTTAATGGGGAGCACTGAAGCTTTCTTT.

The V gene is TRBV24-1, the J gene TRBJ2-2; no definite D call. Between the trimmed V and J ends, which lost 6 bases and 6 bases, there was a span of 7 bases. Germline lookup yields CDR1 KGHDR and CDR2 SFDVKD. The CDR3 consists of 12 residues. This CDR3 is CATSKRSGELFF. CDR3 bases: TGTGCCACCAGTAAGAGGTCCGGGGAGCTGTTTTTT.

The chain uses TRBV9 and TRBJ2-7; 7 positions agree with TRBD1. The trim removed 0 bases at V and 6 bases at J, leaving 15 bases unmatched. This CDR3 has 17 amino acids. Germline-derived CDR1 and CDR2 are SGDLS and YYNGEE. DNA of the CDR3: TGTGCCAGCAGCGTAGGATCCCCGGGCAGGGGGTACTCCGAGCAGTACTTC. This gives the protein CASSVGSPGRGYSEQYF.

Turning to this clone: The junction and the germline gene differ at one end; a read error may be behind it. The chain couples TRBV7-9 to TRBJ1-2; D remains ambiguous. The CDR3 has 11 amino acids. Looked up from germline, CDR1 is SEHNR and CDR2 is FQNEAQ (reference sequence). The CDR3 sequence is CASSLDGPPVF. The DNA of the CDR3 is TGTGCCAGCAGCTTAGACGGCCCTCCGGTCTTC.

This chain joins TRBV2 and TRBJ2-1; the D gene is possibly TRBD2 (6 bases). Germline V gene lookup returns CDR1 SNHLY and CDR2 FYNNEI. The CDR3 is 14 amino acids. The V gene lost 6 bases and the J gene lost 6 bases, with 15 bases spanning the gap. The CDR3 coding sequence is TGTGCCAGCAGAATAGCGGACCTCTCCAATGAGCAGTTCTTC. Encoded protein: CASRIADLSNEQFF.

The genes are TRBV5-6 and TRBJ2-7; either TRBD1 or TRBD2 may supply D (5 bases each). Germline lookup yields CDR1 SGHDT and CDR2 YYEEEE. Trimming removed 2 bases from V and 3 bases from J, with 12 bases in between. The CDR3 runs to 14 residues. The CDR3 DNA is TGTGCCAGCAGCTTCCCGGGACCGGTCTACGAGCAGTACTTC. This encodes CASSFPGPVYEQYF.